This TCR beta chain was captured in a study of T-cell memory formation after mild COVID-19. Study context: Clusters were largely donor specific.

V was clipped by 4 bases and J by 9 bases, with 19 bases between them. This CDR3 has 15 amino acids. Germline loops: CDR1 LGHNA, CDR2 YSLEER. TCRdb independently ran MiXCR on the 5' RACE reads; one entry per CDR3 protein. The table includes around 250,000 distinct CDR3 sequences, 16% detected once. V usage is TRBV4-3 and J usage is TRBJ2-1; D is unresolved. The clonotype was recovered from a man younger than 30 who had mild COVID-19 (a few samples of this study predate the infection). Cell type and time point are not known. The specimen was PBMCs or a T cell subset sorted from them (not recorded which). Here the CDR3 DNA reads TGCGCCAGCAGCCCGGGCGGCCCCGCGGCTGGTGAGCAGTTCTTC. This encodes CASSPGGPAAGEQFF.